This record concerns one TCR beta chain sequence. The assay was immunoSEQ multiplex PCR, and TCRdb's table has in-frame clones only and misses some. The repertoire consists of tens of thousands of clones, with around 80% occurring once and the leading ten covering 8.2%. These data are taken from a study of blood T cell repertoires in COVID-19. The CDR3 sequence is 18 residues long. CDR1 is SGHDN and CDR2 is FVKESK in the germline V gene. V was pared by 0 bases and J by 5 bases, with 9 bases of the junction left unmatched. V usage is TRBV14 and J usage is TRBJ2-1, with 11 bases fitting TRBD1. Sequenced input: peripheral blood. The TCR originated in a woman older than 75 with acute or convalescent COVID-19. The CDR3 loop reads CASSQDLRTGGWNNEQFF. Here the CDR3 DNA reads TGTGCCAGCAGCCAAGATCTGCGGACAGGGGGCTGGAACAATGAGCAGTTCTTC.